What follows describes a single TCR beta chain. Its antigen is undetermined. Stated time point: 2015-2016 season, pre-vaccination. This entry is derived from a study of follicular helper T cells after annual influenza vaccination. Study at large: Across the 2013-2014, 2014-2015 and 2015-2016 vaccination seasons, some subjects were resampled. Study-wide results and caveats: Each annual vaccination recalled recurring oligoclonal ICOS+CD38+ cTfh clonotypes.

Germline V gives CDR1 GTSNPN, CDR2 SVGIG (reference sequence). The CDR3 is 13 residues long. TCRB was sequenced at Survey level resolution. Method: immunoSEQ multiplex PCR; TCRdb's copy keeps in-frame clones and lacks some. Here the sample spans some 13,000 clones, roughly 74% being singletons. This specimen was CXCR5- memory CD4+ T cells sorted from blood, taken on the day of influenza vaccination. The sequence was collected from an adult who received the influenza vaccine. V and J are TRBV30 and TRBJ2-2; TRBD1 matches 8 bases. In DNA form, the CDR3 reads TGTGCACAGGGGGGCCACGACACCGGGGAGCTGTTTTTT. Protein sequence: CAQGGHDTGELFF.